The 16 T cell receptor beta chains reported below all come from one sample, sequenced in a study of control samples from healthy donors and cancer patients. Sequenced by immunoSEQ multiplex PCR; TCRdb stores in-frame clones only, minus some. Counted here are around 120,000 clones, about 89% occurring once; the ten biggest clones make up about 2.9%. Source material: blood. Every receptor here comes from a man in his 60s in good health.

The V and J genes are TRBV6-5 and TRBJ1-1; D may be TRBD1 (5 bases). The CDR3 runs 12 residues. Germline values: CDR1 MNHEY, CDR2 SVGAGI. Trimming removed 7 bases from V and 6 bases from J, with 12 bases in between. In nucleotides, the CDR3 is TGTGCCAGCAATGGGGGGTTCCCTGAAGCTTTCTTT. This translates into CASNGGFPEAFF.

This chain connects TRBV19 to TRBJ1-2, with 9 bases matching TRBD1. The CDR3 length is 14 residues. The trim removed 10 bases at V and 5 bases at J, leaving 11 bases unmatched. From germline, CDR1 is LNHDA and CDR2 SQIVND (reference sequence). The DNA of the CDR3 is TGTGCCACTACCCGGGACAGGGTCCAGTATGGCTACACCTTC. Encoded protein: CATTRDRVQYGYTF.

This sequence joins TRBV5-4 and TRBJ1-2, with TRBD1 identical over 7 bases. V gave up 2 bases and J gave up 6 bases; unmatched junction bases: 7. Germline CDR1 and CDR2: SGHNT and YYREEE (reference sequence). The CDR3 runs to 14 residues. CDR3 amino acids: CASSFPIRGHGYTF. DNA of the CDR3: TGTGCCAGCAGCTTTCCTATTAGGGGGCATGGCTACACCTTC.

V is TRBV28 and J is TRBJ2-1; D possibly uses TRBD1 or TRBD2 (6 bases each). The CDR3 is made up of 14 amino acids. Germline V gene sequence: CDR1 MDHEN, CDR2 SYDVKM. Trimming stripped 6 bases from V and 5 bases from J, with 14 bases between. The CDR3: CASSYRGRHNEQFF. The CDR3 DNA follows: TGTGCCAGCAGCTACCGGGGGCGCCACAATGAGCAGTTCTTC.

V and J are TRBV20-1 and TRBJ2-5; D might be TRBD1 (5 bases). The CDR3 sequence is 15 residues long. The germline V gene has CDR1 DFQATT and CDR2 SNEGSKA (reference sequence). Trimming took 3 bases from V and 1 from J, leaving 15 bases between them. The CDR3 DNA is TGCAGTGCTAGTCAGGGAAGTACCCTCCAAGAGACCCAGTACTTC. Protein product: CSASQGSTLQETQYF.

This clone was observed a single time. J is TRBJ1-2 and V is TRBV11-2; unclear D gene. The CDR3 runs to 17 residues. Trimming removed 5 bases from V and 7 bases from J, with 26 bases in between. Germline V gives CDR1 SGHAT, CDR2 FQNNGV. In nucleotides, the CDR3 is TGTGCCAGCAGCCACAAGGCACCGGGCAACCCGACCCTTGGCTACACCTTC. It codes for CASSHKAPGNPTLGYTF.

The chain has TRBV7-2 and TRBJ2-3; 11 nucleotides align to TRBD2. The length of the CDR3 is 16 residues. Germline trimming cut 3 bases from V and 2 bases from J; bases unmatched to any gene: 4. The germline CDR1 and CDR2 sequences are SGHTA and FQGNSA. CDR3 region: CASSLLAGGSTDTQYF. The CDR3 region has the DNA TGTGCCAGCAGCTTGCTAGCGGGGGGTTCCACAGATACGCAGTATTTT.

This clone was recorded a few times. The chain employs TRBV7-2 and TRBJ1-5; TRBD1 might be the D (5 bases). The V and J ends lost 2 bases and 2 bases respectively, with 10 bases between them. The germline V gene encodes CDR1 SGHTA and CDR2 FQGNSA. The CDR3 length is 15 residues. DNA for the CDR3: TGTGCCAGCAGCTTACAGGGCCAGGGCAATCAGCCCCAGCATTTT. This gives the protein CASSLQGQGNQPQHF.

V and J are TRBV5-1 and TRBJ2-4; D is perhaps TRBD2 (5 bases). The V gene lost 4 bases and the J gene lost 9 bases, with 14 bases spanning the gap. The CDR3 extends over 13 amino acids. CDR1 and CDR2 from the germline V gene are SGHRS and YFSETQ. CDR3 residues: CASSSGEKSIQYF. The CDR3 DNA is TGCGCCAGCAGCAGTGGGGAGAAGAGCATTCAGTACTTC. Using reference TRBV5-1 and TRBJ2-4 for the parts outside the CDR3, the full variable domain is KAGVTQTPRYLIKTRGQQVTLSCSPISGHRSVSWYQQTPGQGLQFLFEYFSETQRNKGNFPGRFSGRQFSNSRSEMNVSTLELGDSALYLCASSSGEKSIQYFGAGTRLSVL.

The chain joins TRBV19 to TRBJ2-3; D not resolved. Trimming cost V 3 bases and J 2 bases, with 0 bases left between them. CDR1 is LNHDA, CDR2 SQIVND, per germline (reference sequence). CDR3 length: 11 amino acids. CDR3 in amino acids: CASSITDTQYF. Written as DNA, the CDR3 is TGTGCCAGTAGTATCACAGATACGCAGTATTTT.

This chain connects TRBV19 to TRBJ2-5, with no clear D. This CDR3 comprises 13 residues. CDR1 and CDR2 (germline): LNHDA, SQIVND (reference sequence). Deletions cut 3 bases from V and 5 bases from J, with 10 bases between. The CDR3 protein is CASSIQEWETQYF. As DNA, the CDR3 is TGTGCCAGTAGTATTCAGGAATGGGAGACCCAGTACTTC.

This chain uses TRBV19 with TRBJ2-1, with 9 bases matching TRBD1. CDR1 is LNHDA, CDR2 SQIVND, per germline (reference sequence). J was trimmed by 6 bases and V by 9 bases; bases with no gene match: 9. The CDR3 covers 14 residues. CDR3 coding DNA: TGTGCCAGCAGATCCGGGACAGGGAGCAATGAGCAGTTCTTC. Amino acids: CASRSGTGSNEQFF.

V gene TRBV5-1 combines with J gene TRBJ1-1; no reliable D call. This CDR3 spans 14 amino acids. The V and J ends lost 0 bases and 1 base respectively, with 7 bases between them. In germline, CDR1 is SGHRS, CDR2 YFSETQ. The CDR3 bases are TGCGCCAGCAGCTTGGTCGCAGGGAACACTGAAGCTTTCTTT. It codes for CASSLVAGNTEAFF. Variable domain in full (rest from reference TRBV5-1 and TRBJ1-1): KAGVTQTPRYLIKTRGQQVTLSCSPISGHRSVSWYQQTPGQGLQFLFEYFSETQRNKGNFPGRFSGRQFSNSRSEMNVSTLELGDSALYLCASSLVAGNTEAFFGQGTRLTVV.

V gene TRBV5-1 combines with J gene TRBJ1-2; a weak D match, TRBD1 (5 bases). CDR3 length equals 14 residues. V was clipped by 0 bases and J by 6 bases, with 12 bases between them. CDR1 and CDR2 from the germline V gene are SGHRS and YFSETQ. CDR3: CASSLGRVVDGYTF. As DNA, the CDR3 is TGCGCCAGCAGCTTGGGCAGGGTAGTAGATGGCTACACCTTC.

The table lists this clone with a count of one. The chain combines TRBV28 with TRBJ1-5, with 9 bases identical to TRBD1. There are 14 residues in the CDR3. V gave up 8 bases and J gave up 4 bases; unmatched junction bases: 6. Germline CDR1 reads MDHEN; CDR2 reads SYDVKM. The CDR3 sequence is CASGFGTGNQPQHF. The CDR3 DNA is TGTGCCAGCGGATTCGGGACAGGGAATCAGCCCCAGCATTTT. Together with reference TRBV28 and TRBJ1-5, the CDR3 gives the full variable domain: DVKVTQSSRYLVKRTGEKVFLECVQDMDHENMFWYRQDPGLGLRLIYFSYDVKMKEKGDIPEGYSVSREKKERFSLILESASTNQTSMYLCASGFGTGNQPQHFGDGTRLSIL.

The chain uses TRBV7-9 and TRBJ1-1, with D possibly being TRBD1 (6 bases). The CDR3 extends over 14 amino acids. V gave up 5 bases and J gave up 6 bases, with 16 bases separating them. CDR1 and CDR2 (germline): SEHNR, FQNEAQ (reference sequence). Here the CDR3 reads CASSVQGESAEAFF. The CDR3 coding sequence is TGTGCCAGCAGCGTACAGGGTGAGTCCGCTGAAGCTTTCTTT.